The next 18 T cell receptor beta chains were all read from a single sample in a study of shared clonotypes between healthy human individuals. TCRdb's copy holds only in-frame clones and misses some; the assay was immunoSEQ multiplex PCR. The sample shows over a million clones, around four fifths of them seen only once. Sequencing was carried out using memory CD4+ T cells sorted from blood. Subset noted: CD45RA-negative fraction. Receptors originate from a young man in good health.

This clone was recorded only once. This chain joins TRBV19 and TRBJ1-2, with 9 bases identical to TRBD1. V lost 5 bases and J lost 2; bases outside the gene matches: 12. Germline lookup yields CDR1 LNHDA and CDR2 SQIVND (reference sequence). This CDR3 comprises 17 residues. This CDR3 is CASSAQTGGDSNYGYTF. The DNA for the CDR3 is TGTGCCAGTAGTGCCCAGACAGGGGGAGACTCAAACTATGGCTACACCTTC.

The genes are TRBV10-3 and TRBJ1-5; D gene uncertain. CDR1 is ENHRY, CDR2 SYGVKD, per germline. This CDR3 region has 14 residues. V was pared by 7 bases and J by 7 bases, with 17 bases between. The CDR3 DNA reads TGTGCCATCACGGAAAGGTTGGACCAACAGCCCCAGCATTTT. Its protein is CAITERLDQQPQHF.

The chain recombines TRBV14 with TRBJ1-2; D call uncertain. The V gene lost 1 base and the J gene lost 0 bases, with 12 bases spanning the gap. CDR3 length: 16 residues. Germline V gives CDR1 SGHDN, CDR2 FVKESK. DNA of the CDR3: TGTGCCAGCAGCCAAGCTCCGGACGGTCCTAACTATGGCTACACCTTC. Translating it yields CASSQAPDGPNYGYTF.

The chain combines TRBV5-1 with TRBJ2-3, with TRBD2 identical over 13 bases. The CDR3 length is 17 residues. The V gene's germline CDR1 is SGHRS and CDR2 YFSETQ. The J segment lost 4 bases and the V segment lost 4 bases, leaving 9 bases of the junction unmatched. CDR3 nucleotides: TGCGCCAGCAGCCAAAATCCCGGACTAGCGGGGGCAGATACGCAGTATTTT. This translates into CASSQNPGLAGADTQYF.

The chain has TRBV2 and TRBJ1-3; D not certain. In germline, CDR1 is SNHLY, CDR2 FYNNEI. Trimming took 5 bases from V and 4 from J, leaving 9 bases between them. CDR3 length: 13 amino acids. This CDR3 reads CASSLTTGNTIYF. CDR3 DNA: TGTGCCAGCAGTTTAACGACAGGAAACACCATATATTTT.

Here the CDR3 reads CASSLDGFAQYF. CDR3 DNA sequence: TGCGCCAGCAGCCTCGACGGGTTCGCGCAGTATTTT. The chain recombines TRBV4-1 with TRBJ2-3; no clear D. CDR1 and CDR2 (germline): MGHRA, YSYEKL. The germline V and J ends were trimmed by 4 bases and 10 bases, with 12 bases remaining between them. CDR3 length: 12 amino acids.

The chain employs TRBV18 and TRBJ2-3; TRBD1 might be the D (6 bases). The germline V and J ends were trimmed by 6 bases and 0 bases, with 16 bases remaining between them. CDR3 size: 16 residues. Germline V gene sequence: CDR1 KGHSH, CDR2 LQKENI. CDR3 protein: CASSTRRQESTDTQYF. The CDR3 DNA follows: TGTGCCAGCTCGACCAGGAGACAGGAAAGCACAGATACGCAGTATTTT.

This clone was seen a single time. The chain couples TRBV6-5 to TRBJ2-4; no definite D call. CDR1 and CDR2 from the germline V gene are MNHEY and SVGAGI. The CDR3 has 16 residues. V lost 0 bases to trimming and J lost 0 bases, with 9 bases between them. CDR3 region: CASSYSATLAKNIQYF. CDR3 in DNA: TGTGCCAGCAGTTACTCGGCCACCCTAGCCAAAAACATTCAGTACTTC.

The genes are TRBV11-2 and TRBJ1-3; D remains ambiguous. V lost 0 bases, J lost 0 bases, and 12 bases lay in between. From germline, CDR1 is SGHAT and CDR2 FQNNGV. The length of the CDR3 is 17 residues. The CDR3 DNA reads TGTGCCAGCAGCTTAGACGGCAGACAACTCTCTGGAAACACCATATATTTT. Its translation is CASSLDGRQLSGNTIYF.

Remarks on this clone: A read error is likely here: a far larger clone is one base away. The CDR3 DNA follows: TGTGCCAGCAGCCACAGCGGGACCAGCGTCCTGACTTTC. It translates to CASSHSGTSVLTF. The genes are TRBV6-5 and TRBJ2-6; 7 nucleotides match TRBD2. Germline-derived CDR1 and CDR2 are MNHEY and SVGAGI. The CDR3 totals 13 residues. V trimming: 6 bases; J trimming: 12 bases; junction bases outside the gene matches: 8.

The chain joins TRBV5-1 to TRBJ2-2; 7 positions match TRBD1. Trimming cost V 0 bases and J 0 bases; bases outside gene matches: 2. Germline loops: CDR1 SGHRS, CDR2 YFSETQ. There are 16 residues in the CDR3. CDR3 sequence reads: CASSLETGANTGELFF. Here the CDR3 DNA reads TGCGCCAGCAGCTTGGAAACAGGGGCGAACACCGGGGAGCTGTTTTTT.

The rearrangement links TRBV19 to TRBJ2-4; TRBD1 agrees at 11 bases. Germline CDR1 reads LNHDA; CDR2 reads SQIVND (reference sequence). The CDR3 is 16 residues long. After removal of 5 bases from V and 3 bases from J, the junction contained 6 bases not matched to a gene. CDR3 in amino acids: CASSPRGQGGKNIQYF. CDR3 DNA: TGTGCCAGTAGTCCCAGGGGACAGGGGGGCAAAAACATTCAGTACTTC. Combining the CDR3 with reference TRBV19 and TRBJ2-4 gives the whole variable domain DGGITQSPKYLFRKEGQNVTLSCEQNLNHDAMYWYRQDPGQGLRLIYYSQIVNDFQKGDIAEGYSVSREKKESFPLTVTSAQKNPTAFYLCASSPRGQGGKNIQYFGAGTRLSVL.

The chain has TRBV7-9 and TRBJ2-7, with D unresolved. Looked up from germline, CDR1 is SEHNR and CDR2 is FQNEAQ (reference sequence). The CDR3 contains 11 residues. V was shortened by 5 bases and J by 9 bases, with 11 bases between the two germline ends. For the CDR3, the DNA is TGTGCCAGCAGCGAGAGTAGACGGCAGTACTTC. Residues: CASSESRRQYF.

CDR3 bases: TGTGCCAGCAGCTCAAGGGACGGAGTCTCTGGAAACACCATATATTTT. Its translation: CASSSRDGVSGNTIYF. This chain uses TRBV5-4 with TRBJ1-3; a possible D gene is TRBD1 (5 bases). CDR1 SGHNT and CDR2 YYREEE come from the germline V gene (reference sequence). There are 16 residues in the CDR3. Trimming removed 3 bases at V and 0 bases at J, with 13 bases between.

The rearrangement joins TRBV5-1 to TRBJ2-6, with 7 bases fitting TRBD2. J lost 0 bases, V lost 3 bases, and 9 bases had no gene match. This CDR3 has 18 residues. CDR1 is SGHRS and CDR2 is YFSETQ in the germline V gene. CDR3 DNA: TGCGCCAGCAGCTCCCCGTCACTAGCGAGCTCTGGGGCCAACGTCCTGACTTTC. Amino acid sequence: CASSSPSLASSGANVLTF.

Only one count was recorded for this clone. CDR3 protein: CSVGAGTVGNTIYF. Here the CDR3 DNA reads TGCAGCGTCGGGGCCGGGACGGTGGGAAACACCATATATTTT. The chain links TRBV29-1 to TRBJ1-3; tentatively, D is TRBD1 (5 bases). The CDR3 runs 14 residues. CDR1 and CDR2 from the germline V gene are SQVTM and ANQGSEA. Between the trimmed V and J ends, which lost 6 bases and 4 bases, there was a span of 16 bases.

The J gene is TRBJ1-2, the V gene TRBV5-1; no firm D call. V was shortened by 3 bases and J by 3 bases, with 15 bases between the two germline ends. Germline V gene data show CDR1 as SGHRS and CDR2 as YFSETQ. CDR3 length: 15 residues. The CDR3 nucleotides are TGCGCCAGCAGCTCGGTACTGCCCGGGGACTATGGCTACACCTTC. As protein: CASSSVLPGDYGYTF.

The chain is built from TRBV6-1 and TRBJ1-2; 9 nucleotides line up with TRBD1. CDR3 size: 15 residues. Trimming removed 2 bases from V and 4 bases from J; junction bases left unmatched: 5. The germline gives CDR1 MNHNS, CDR2 SASEGT. CDR3 in amino acids: CASSERQGGAYGYTF. CDR3 in DNA: TGTGCCAGCAGTGAACGACAGGGGGGGGCCTATGGCTACACCTTC.